This TCR beta chain was identified in a study of T-cell reconstitution after alpha-beta-depleted transplantation in children. The table lists this clonotype with a few counts. Its specificity is not known. The study's findings and limits: One year after transplant, T-cell counts and diversity came mostly from newly produced T cells. Surviving recipient cells, namely T cells and thymic progenitors, were the source of high day-60 TCRbeta diversity in some patients. Expanded clones from the graft, numbering several hundred, reportedly supplied alpha-beta T cells about two months after transplant.

Germline-derived CDR1 and CDR2 are SGHRS and YFSETQ. Trimming stripped 4 bases from V and 0 bases from J, with 10 bases between. This CDR3 has 14 amino acids. Using unique molecular identifiers, the investigators prepared the TCRbeta library. MiXCR, run by TCRdb on the PCR reads, gives a single entry per CDR3 protein. The table includes about 1,000,000 distinct CDR3 sequences, 25% to 35% detected once. Sequencing was performed on PBMCs, mostly from graft donor cells, taken 360 days after TCRalphabeta/CD19-depleted stem cell transplant. The receptor's source is a boy under three years old who had a stem cell transplant for SCID, so the T cells may come from the graft donor. The rearrangement joins TRBV5-1 to TRBJ2-5, with D possibly matching TRBD1 (6 bases). Written as DNA, the CDR3 is TGCGCCAGCAGCCAAGCAGGGGACCAAGAGACCCAGTACTTC. As protein: CASSQAGDQETQYF.